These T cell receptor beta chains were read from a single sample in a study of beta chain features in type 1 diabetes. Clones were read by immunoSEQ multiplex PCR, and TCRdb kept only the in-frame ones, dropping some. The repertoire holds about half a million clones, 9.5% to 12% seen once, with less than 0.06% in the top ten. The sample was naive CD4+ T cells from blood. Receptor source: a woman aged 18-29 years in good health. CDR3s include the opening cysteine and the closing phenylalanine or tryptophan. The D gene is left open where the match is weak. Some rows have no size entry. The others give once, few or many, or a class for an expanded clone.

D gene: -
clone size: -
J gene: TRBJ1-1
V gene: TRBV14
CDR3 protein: CASSQGRWGRNTEAFF
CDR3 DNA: TGTGCCAGCAGCCAAGGGCGTTGGGGGAGGAACACTGAAGCTTTCTTT

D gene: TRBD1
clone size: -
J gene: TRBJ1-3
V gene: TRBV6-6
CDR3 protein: CASKEGATGNTIYF
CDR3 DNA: TGTGCCAGCAAGGAGGGGGCAACAGGAAACACCATATATTTT

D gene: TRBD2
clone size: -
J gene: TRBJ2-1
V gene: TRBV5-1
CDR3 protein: CASSLAGQREGNEQFF
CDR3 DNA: TGCGCCAGCAGCTTGGCTGGACAGCGGGAGGGCAATGAGCAGTTCTTC

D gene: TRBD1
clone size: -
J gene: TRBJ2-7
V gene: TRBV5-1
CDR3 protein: CASSYDRGAYEQYF
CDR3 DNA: TGCGCCAGCAGCTACGACAGGGGCGCCTACGAGCAGTACTTC

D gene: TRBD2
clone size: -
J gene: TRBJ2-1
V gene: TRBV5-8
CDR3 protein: CASSLAGTSGFYNEQFF
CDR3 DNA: TGTGCCAGCAGCTTGGCTGGGACTAGCGGTTTCTACAATGAGCAGTTCTTC

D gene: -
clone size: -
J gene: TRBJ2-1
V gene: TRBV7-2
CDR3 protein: CASSHRAPYNEQFF
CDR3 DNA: TGTGCCAGCAGCCACAGGGCCCCCTACAATGAGCAGTTCTTC

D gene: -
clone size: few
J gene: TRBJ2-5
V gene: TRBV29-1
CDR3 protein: CSVVRDGQWETQYF
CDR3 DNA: TGCAGCGTTGTTCGGGACGGGCAGTGGGAGACCCAGTACTTC

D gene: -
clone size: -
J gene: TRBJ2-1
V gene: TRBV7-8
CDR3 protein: CASSVVGLPTVNEQFF
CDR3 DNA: TGTGCCAGCAGCGTAGTAGGACTGCCTACTGTGAATGAGCAGTTCTTC

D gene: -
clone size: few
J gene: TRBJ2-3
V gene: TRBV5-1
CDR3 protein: CASSRTGIDTDTQYF
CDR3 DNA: TGCGCCAGCAGCAGGACGGGAATAGACACAGATACGCAGTATTTT

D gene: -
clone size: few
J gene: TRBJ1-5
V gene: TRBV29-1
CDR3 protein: CSVGGGVYQPQHF
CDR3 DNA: TGCAGCGTTGGAGGGGGGGTGTATCAGCCCCAGCATTTT

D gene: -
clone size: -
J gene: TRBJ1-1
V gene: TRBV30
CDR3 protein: CAWSVQVGAFF
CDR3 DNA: TGTGCCTGGAGTGTACAGGTGGGAGCTTTCTTT

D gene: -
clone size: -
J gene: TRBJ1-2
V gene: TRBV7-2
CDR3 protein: CASSLAPMGVKGGYTF
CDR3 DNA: TGTGCCAGCAGCTTAGCCCCCATGGGAGTGAAGGGTGGCTACACCTTC

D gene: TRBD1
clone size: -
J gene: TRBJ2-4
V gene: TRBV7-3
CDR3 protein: CASIQGMQGPIQYF
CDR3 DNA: TGTGCCAGCATACAGGGGATGCAGGGGCCCATTCAGTACTTC

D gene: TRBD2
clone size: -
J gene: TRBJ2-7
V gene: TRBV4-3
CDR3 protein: CASSRLAGVFYEQYF
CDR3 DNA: TGCGCCAGCAGCCGACTAGCGGGAGTCTTCTATGAGCAGTACTTC

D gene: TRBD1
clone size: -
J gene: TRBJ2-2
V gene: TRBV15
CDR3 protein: CATRRWDRDTGELFF
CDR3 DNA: TGTGCCACCAGGAGGTGGGACAGGGACACCGGGGAGCTGTTTTTT

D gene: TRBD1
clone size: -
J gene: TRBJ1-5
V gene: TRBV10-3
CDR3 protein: CAISRGGAGQPQHF
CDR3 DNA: TGTGCCATCAGCCGAGGGGGCGCGGGTCAGCCCCAGCATTTT

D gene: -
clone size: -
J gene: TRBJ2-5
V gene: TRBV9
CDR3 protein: CASGSGPRLETQYF
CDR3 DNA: TGTGCCAGCGGGTCCGGTCCGAGGTTGGAGACCCAGTACTTC

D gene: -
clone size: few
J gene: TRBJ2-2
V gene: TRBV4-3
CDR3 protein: CASSQDAGYPGELFF
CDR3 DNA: TGCGCCAGCAGCCAAGACGCGGGGTACCCCGGGGAGCTGTTTTTT

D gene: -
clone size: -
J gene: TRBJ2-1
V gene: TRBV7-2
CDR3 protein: CASSSGTPGEQFF
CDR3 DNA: TGTGCCAGCAGCTCGGGGACACCCGGTGAGCAGTTCTTC

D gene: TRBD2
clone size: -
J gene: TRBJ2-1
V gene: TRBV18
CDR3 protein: CASSRATGGPNEQFF
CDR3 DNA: TGTGCCAGCTCACGCGCCACGGGAGGGCCCAATGAGCAGTTCTTC

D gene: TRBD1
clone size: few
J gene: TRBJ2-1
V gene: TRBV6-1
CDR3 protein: CASSRQGRSYNEQFF
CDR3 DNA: TGTGCCAGCTCAAGACAGGGACGCTCCTACAATGAGCAGTTCTTC

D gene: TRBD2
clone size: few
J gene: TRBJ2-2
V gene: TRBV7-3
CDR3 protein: CASSLIQRGVAGELFF
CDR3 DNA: TGTGCCAGCAGCTTAATTCAGCGGGGCGTAGCCGGGGAGCTGTTTTTT

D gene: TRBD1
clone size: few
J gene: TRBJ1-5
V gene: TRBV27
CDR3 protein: CASSLRGGGQPQHF
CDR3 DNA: TGTGCCAGCAGTTTAAGAGGGGGCGGTCAGCCCCAGCATTTT

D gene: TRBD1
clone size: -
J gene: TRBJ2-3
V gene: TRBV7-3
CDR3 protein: CASSLDRGTDTQYF
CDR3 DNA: TGTGCCAGCAGCTTGGACAGGGGCACAGATACGCAGTATTTT

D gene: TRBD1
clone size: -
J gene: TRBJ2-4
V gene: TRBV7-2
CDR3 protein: CASSLGDRSLLAKNIQYF
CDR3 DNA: TGTGCCAGCAGCTTAGGGGACAGGTCCTTATTAGCCAAAAACATTCAGTACTTC

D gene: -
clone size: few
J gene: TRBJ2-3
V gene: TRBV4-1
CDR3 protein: CASSLDPVSTDTQYF
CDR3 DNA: TGCGCCAGCAGCCTTGACCCCGTGAGCACAGATACGCAGTATTTT

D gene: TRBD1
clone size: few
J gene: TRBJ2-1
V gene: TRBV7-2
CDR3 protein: CASSPDRGSYNEQFF
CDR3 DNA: TGTGCCAGCAGCCCCGACAGGGGCTCCTACAATGAGCAGTTCTTC

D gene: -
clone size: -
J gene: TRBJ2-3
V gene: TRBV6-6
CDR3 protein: CASSYEGGGNTQYF
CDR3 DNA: TGTGCCAGCAGTTACGAAGGGGGAGGGAATACGCAGTATTTT

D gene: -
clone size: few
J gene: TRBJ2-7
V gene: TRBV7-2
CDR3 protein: CASSRASSYEQYF
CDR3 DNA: TGTGCCAGCAGCCGGGCCAGCTCCTACGAGCAGTACTTC

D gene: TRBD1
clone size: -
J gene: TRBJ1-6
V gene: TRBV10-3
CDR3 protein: CAISEQQGFGSPLHF
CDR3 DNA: TGTGCCATCAGCGAGCAACAGGGGTTTGGTTCACCCCTCCACTTT

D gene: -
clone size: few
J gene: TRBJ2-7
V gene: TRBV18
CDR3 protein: CASSPANRVSYEQYF
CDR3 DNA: TGTGCCAGCTCACCGGCGAACAGGGTTTCCTACGAGCAGTACTTC

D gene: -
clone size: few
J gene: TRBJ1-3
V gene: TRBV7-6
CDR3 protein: CASSFSNSGNTIYF
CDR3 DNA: TGTGCCAGCAGCTTCTCTAACTCTGGAAACACCATATATTTT

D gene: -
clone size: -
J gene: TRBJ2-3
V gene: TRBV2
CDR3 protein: CASSERTQYF
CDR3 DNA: TGTGCCAGCAGTGAGAGGACGCAGTATTTT

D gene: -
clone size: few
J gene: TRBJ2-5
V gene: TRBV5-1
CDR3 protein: CASILGGGLLETQYF
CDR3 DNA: TGCGCCAGCATACTTGGAGGAGGGTTGTTGGAGACCCAGTACTTC

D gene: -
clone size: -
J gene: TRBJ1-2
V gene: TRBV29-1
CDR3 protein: CSVVPVEQPVNYGYTF
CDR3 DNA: TGCAGCGTTGTCCCTGTAGAGCAGCCAGTCAACTATGGCTACACCTTC

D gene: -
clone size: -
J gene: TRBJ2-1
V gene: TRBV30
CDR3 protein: CAWSAASDNEQFF
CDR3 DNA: TGTGCCTGGAGTGCAGCATCCGACAATGAGCAGTTCTTC

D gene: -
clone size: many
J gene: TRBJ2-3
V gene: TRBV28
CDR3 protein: CASSFLGTDTQYF
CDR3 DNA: TGTGCCAGCAGTTTTTTGGGCACAGATACGCAGTATTTT

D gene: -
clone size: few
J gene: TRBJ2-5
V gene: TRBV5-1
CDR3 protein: CASSLDPGGGETQYF
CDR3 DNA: TGCGCCAGCAGCTTGGATCCCGGAGGCGGGGAGACCCAGTACTTC

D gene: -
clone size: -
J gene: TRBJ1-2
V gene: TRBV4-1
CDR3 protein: CASRDARGAGGGYTF
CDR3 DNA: TGCGCCAGCAGGGACGCACGGGGAGCGGGAGGTGGCTACACCTTC

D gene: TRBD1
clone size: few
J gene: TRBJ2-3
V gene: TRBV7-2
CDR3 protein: CASSFGTGGTDTQYF
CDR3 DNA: TGTGCCAGCAGCTTCGGGACAGGGGGCACAGATACGCAGTATTTT

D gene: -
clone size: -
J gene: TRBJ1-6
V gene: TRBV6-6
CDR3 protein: CASSYIEDSPLHF
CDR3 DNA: TGTGCCAGCAGTTACATCGAGGATTCACCCCTCCACTTT

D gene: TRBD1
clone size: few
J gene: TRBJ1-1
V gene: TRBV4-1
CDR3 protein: CASSQDLGQWDTEAFF
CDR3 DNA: TGCGCCAGCAGCCAAGATCTGGGACAGTGGGACACTGAAGCTTTCTTT

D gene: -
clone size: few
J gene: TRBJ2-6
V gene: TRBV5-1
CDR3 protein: CASSLPASSGANVLTF
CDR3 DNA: TGCGCCAGCAGCTTGCCGGCGAGCTCTGGGGCCAACGTCCTGACTTTC

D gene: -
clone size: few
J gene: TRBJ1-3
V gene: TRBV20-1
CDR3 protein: CSVPSGNTIYF
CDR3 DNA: TGCAGTGTTCCCTCTGGAAACACCATATATTTT

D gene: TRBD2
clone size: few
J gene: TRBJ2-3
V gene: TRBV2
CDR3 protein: CASRSSSGRAPDTQYF
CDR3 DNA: TGTGCCAGCAGGTCCTCTAGCGGGAGGGCCCCAGATACGCAGTATTTT

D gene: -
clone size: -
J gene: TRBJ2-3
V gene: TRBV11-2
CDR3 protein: CASSSPGGDTQYF
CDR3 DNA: TGTGCCAGCAGCTCCCCGGGTGGGGATACGCAGTATTTT

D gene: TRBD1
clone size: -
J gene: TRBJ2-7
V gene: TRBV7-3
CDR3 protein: CASSWTGGYTEQYF
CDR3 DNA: TGTGCCAGCAGCTGGACAGGGGGCTATACCGAGCAGTACTTC

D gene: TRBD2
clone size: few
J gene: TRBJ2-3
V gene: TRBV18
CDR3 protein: CASSPMASGPSTDTQYF
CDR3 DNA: TGTGCCAGCTCACCAATGGCTAGCGGGCCTAGCACAGATACGCAGTATTTT

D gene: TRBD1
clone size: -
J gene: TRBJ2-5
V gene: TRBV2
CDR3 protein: CASRTGTGVETQYF
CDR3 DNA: TGTGCCAGCAGGACCGGGACAGGGGTAGAGACCCAGTACTTC

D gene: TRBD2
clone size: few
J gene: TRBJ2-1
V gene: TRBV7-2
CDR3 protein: CASTPGLGTNEQFF
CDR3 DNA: TGTGCCAGCACCCCGGGACTAGGTACCAATGAGCAGTTCTTC

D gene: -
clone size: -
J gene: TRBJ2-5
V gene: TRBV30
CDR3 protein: CAWSMRGGETQYF
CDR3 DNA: TGTGCCTGGAGTATGAGGGGCGGGGAGACCCAGTACTTC

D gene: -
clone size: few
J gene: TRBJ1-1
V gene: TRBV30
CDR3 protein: CAHSRNMNTEAFF
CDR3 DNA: TGTGCCCATAGCAGGAACATGAACACTGAAGCTTTCTTT

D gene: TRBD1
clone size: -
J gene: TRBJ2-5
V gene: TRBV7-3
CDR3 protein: CASSKDRGETQYF
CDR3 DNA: TGTGCCAGCAGCAAGGACAGGGGGGAGACCCAGTACTTC

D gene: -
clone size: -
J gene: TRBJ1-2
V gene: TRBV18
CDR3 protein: CASSPGEGSDYGYTF
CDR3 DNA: TGTGCCAGCTCACCGGGGGAGGGAAGTGACTATGGCTACACCTTC

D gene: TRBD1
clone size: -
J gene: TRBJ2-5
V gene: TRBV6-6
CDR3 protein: CASSPVDRVEETQYF
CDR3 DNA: TGTGCCAGCTCCCCCGTGGACAGGGTGGAAGAGACCCAGTACTTC